The clone carrying this T cell receptor beta chain was seen ten or more times. Antigen unknown. It was through 5'RACE template switching that TCR cDNA was made, with a universal primer site and UMIs added. TCRdb re-called the 5' RACE reads with MiXCR, one entry per CDR3 protein. The sample includes about 320,000 distinct CDR3 sequences, 4% to 5.5% seen only once; the top ten take approximately 19%. Trimming stripped 4 bases from V and 5 bases from J, with 11 bases between. Germline V gives CDR1 DFQATT, CDR2 SNEGSKA (reference sequence). The CDR3 contains 13 residues. This record belongs to a study of T cells after yellow fever vaccination. The study, taken as a whole, reports: It was the secondary response that reached its peak faster, day 5 versus 15, but it was weaker. Booster sampling recovered most clones from primary vaccination (about 97% CD4, 88% CD8).

The chain combines TRBV20-1 with TRBJ1-4; the D gene is possibly TRBD1 (6 bases). This material consisted of PBMCs, taken 15 days after the yellow fever booster vaccination. This TCR came from a man aged 18 to 35 who received the YFV17D yellow fever vaccine. The CDR3 loop is CSAKGGPNEKLFF. CDR3 DNA: TGCAGTGCTAAGGGGGGTCCCAATGAAAAACTGTTTTTT.